These 22 T cell receptor beta chains share one sample of origin, sequenced in a study of blood T cell repertoires in COVID-19. Using immunoSEQ multiplex PCR, the repertoire was profiled, and TCRdb retains in-frame clones only, with some absent. The data show fewer than 150,000 clones, around nine tenths seen once. The sample consisted of peripheral blood. All receptors derive from a human donor in a cohort sampled during active COVID-19.

V usage is TRBV27 and J usage is TRBJ2-7, with TRBD2 identical over 8 bases. The germline CDR1 and CDR2 sequences are MNHEY and SMNVEV (reference sequence). V gave up 3 bases and J gave up 4 bases; unmatched junction bases: 8. CDR3 length: 15 residues. The CDR3 bases are TGTGCCAGCAGTTTTATGGGACTAGTATCGTACGAGCAGTACTTC. This codes for CASSFMGLVSYEQYF.

This clone was seen only once. The chain joins TRBV7-3 to TRBJ2-7; 11 bases are shared with TRBD2. CDR1 is SGHTA, CDR2 FQGTGA, per germline. The CDR3 contains 16 residues. After removal of 5 bases from V and 3 bases from J, the junction contained 9 bases not matched to a gene. Here the CDR3 DNA reads TGTGCCAGCAGCCCCGGGACTAGCGGCTTGTTCTACGAGCAGTACTTC. Encoded protein: CASSPGTSGLFYEQYF. The whole variable domain, filled in from reference TRBV7-3 and TRBJ2-7, reads GAGVSQTPSNKVTEKGKYVELRCDPISGHTALYWYRQSLGQGPEFLIYFQGTGAADDSGLPNDRFFAVRPEGSVSTLKIQRTERGDSAVYLCASSPGTSGLFYEQYFGPGTRLTVT.

The chain recombines TRBV21-1 with TRBJ1-2; the table names TRBD1, a call not compared with the DNA. TRBV21-1 is classified as a pseudogene. This CDR3 comprises 16 residues. The CDR3 sequence: CASSKGYRDSYYGYTF. Written as DNA, the CDR3 is TGTGCCAGCAGCAAAGGTTATCGGGACAGCTACTATGGCTACACCTTC.

The gene calls are TRBV27 and TRBJ2-2; tentative D call: TRBD2 (6 bases). The germline CDR1 and CDR2 sequences are MNHEY and SMNVEV (reference sequence). Trimming removed 2 bases from V and 4 bases from J, with 8 bases in between. CDR3 length: 14 residues. The CDR3 is CASSLRELTGELFF. The CDR3, as DNA: TGTGCCAGCAGTTTACGGGAGCTCACCGGGGAGCTGTTTTTT.

The chain recombines TRBV19 with TRBJ2-3; D not resolved. Trimming took off 4 bases at V and 0 bases at J, with 11 bases between the two ends. CDR3 length: 15 amino acids. Germline loops: CDR1 LNHDA, CDR2 SQIVND (reference sequence). The CDR3: CASSKQRRSTDTQYF. CDR3 sequence (DNA): TGTGCCAGTAGTAAGCAGCGCCGCAGCACAGATACGCAGTATTTT.

As DNA, the CDR3 is TGTGCCAGCAGTTTCGGCGGGGGAAAATCCTACGAGCAGTACTTC. This encodes CASSFGGGKSYEQYF. The gene calls are TRBV28 and TRBJ2-7; 7 nucleotides match TRBD2. The CDR3 is 15 amino acids. The germline CDR1 and CDR2 sequences are MDHEN and SYDVKM. J gave up 1 base and V 3 bases, and 6 bases lay outside the gene matches.

V usage is TRBV27 and J usage is TRBJ2-1; 11 nucleotides align to TRBD2. The CDR3 contains 15 residues. Per germline, CDR1 MNHEY and CDR2 SMNVEV (reference sequence). V lost 4 bases and J lost 6; bases outside the gene matches: 5. CDR3 coding DNA: TGTGCCAGCAGTTCTCGACTAGCGGGACGCAATGAGCAGTTCTTC. Translating gives CASSSRLAGRNEQFF.

This clone was seen a few times. V is TRBV13 and J is TRBJ2-1; 7 positions match TRBD1. V was clipped by 1 base and J by 8 bases; unmatched bases: 8. Germline V lookup: CDR1 PRHDT, CDR2 FYEKMQ (reference sequence). The CDR3 runs 15 residues. The CDR3 loop reads CASSLVAGGKDEQFF. For the CDR3, the DNA is TGTGCCAGCAGCTTAGTAGCAGGGGGAAAAGATGAGCAGTTCTTC.

The genes are TRBV28 and TRBJ1-2; the D gene is possibly TRBD1 (5 bases). Between the trimmed V and J ends, which lost 8 bases and 8 bases, there was a span of 12 bases. Germline V gene sequence: CDR1 MDHEN, CDR2 SYDVKM. The CDR3 sequence is 11 residues long. This CDR3 reads CASQTVGGYTF. The CDR3, as DNA: TGTGCCAGCCAGACAGTTGGCGGCTACACCTTC.

The chain joins TRBV7-3 to TRBJ2-5; D remains ambiguous. Germline CDR1 is SGHTA and CDR2 is FQGTGA. Trimming removed 4 bases at V and 6 bases at J, with 12 bases between. The CDR3 spans 13 residues. The CDR3 DNA is TGTGCCAGCAGCTCCCGAGATGGGCAGACCCAGTACTTC. It translates to CASSSRDGQTQYF.

This sequence joins TRBV19 and TRBJ1-2, with TRBD1 matching 10 bases. The CDR3 is 13 residues long. V shed 5 bases and J 6 bases; nucleotides not matched to a gene: 3. Germline V gene lookup returns CDR1 LNHDA and CDR2 SQIVND (reference sequence). The CDR3 DNA reads as TGTGCCAGTAGTTGGGACAGGGGCAATGGCTACACCTTC. Protein sequence: CASSWDRGNGYTF. Based on the CDR3 plus reference TRBV19 and TRBJ1-2, the full variable domain is DGGITQSPKYLFRKEGQNVTLSCEQNLNHDAMYWYRQDPGQGLRLIYYSQIVNDFQKGDIAEGYSVSREKKESFPLTVTSAQKNPTAFYLCASSWDRGNGYTFGSGTRLTVV.

The rearrangement uses TRBV27 and TRBJ2-1; TRBD1 matches 7 bases. The germline gives CDR1 MNHEY, CDR2 SMNVEV (reference sequence). After removal of 6 bases from V and 0 bases from J, the junction contained 11 bases not matched to a gene. This CDR3 has 17 residues. DNA for the CDR3: TGTGCCAGCAGCCCCACCCGGACAGGTAGCTCCTACAATGAGCAGTTCTTC. It yields the protein CASSPTRTGSSYNEQFF.

The J gene is TRBJ2-1, the V gene TRBV28; D remains unclear. The CDR3 totals 13 residues. Germline-derived CDR1 and CDR2 are MDHEN and SYDVKM. V was trimmed by 3 bases and J by 8 bases, leaving 11 bases between them. The CDR3 coding sequence is TGTGCCAGCAGTTTTCCAGGTATCTATGAGCAGTTCTTC. It encodes CASSFPGIYEQFF.

The count of this clone is one. This sequence joins TRBV2 and TRBJ1-4, with D uncertain. In germline, CDR1 is SNHLY, CDR2 FYNNEI. The CDR3 covers 13 residues. Deletions cut 5 bases from V and 7 bases from J, with 11 bases between. CDR3 amino acids: CASSPVRIEKLFF. DNA for the CDR3: TGTGCCAGCAGTCCCGTGCGGATTGAAAAACTGTTTTTT.

Worth noting for this clone: A junction end diverges from the germline sequence, so it may reflect a read error. The chain joins TRBV2 to TRBJ2-5, with D perhaps matching TRBD1 (5 bases). Germline assignment: CDR1 SNHLY and CDR2 FYNNEI. The CDR3 is made up of 15 amino acids. The CDR3 loop is CASSERPPGQATQYF. The CDR3 nucleotides read TGTGCCAGCAGTGAAAGGCCACCAGGACAAGCGACCCAGTACTTC.

This clone turned up a few times. The rearrangement joins TRBV18 to TRBJ1-1, with unresolved D. This CDR3 is built from 15 residues. Germline V gene data show CDR1 as KGHSH and CDR2 as LQKENI. Trimming removed 4 bases from V and 0 bases from J, with 12 bases in between. In nucleotides, the CDR3 is TGTGCCAGCTCACAGTTTCCAGGCTTGAACACTGAAGCTTTCTTT. It is translated as CASSQFPGLNTEAFF.

The chain combines TRBV2 with TRBJ2-2; D gene ambiguous. Trimming left V 3 bases short and J 4 bases short, with 9 bases between. Germline CDR1 is SNHLY and CDR2 is FYNNEI. This CDR3 has 14 amino acids. CDR3 in amino acids: CASSDTRATGELFF. DNA of the CDR3: TGTGCCAGCAGTGATACGAGAGCCACCGGGGAGCTGTTTTTT.

This chain's CDR3 is CSASSGLAGGYNEQFF. The CDR3, as DNA: TGCAGTGCTAGTTCGGGACTAGCGGGAGGATACAATGAGCAGTTCTTC. V gene TRBV20-1 combines with J gene TRBJ2-1; TRBD2 matches 15 bases. Per germline, CDR1 DFQATT and CDR2 SNEGSKA (reference sequence). This CDR3 is built from 16 residues. V shed 3 bases, J shed 4 bases, and the junction held 4 bases outside the gene matches.

V is TRBV5-1 and J is TRBJ1-1; 9 nucleotides match TRBD1. J lost 0 bases, V lost 4 bases, and 7 bases had no gene match. The CDR3 loop spans 16 amino acids. Germline CDR1 and CDR2: SGHRS and YFSETQ. The CDR3 coding sequence is TGCGCCAGCAGCCTGGGACAGGGACCTCTGAACACTGAAGCTTTCTTT. This encodes CASSLGQGPLNTEAFF.

J is TRBJ2-1 and V is TRBV7-3; tentative D call: TRBD2 (6 bases). With 2 bases removed from V and 4 bases from J, the gap between germline ends came to 12 bases. CDR1 SGHTA and CDR2 FQGTGA come from the germline V gene. The CDR3 runs 15 residues. The CDR3 nucleotides are TGTGCCAGCAGCTTACGGCGGGAACCTTACAATGAGCAGTTCTTC. Encoded protein: CASSLRREPYNEQFF.

The chain uses TRBV9 and TRBJ2-7, with 8 nucleotides matching TRBD1. The CDR3 loop spans 16 amino acids. The V gene end was trimmed by 5 bases and the J gene end by 3 bases; junction bases not matched to a gene: 13. Germline assignment: CDR1 SGDLS and CDR2 YYNGEE. The CDR3 coding sequence is TGTGCCAGCAGTCTTTCAGGGACAGGAGGTGGCTACGAGCAGTACTTC. Its protein is CASSLSGTGGGYEQYF. Together with reference TRBV9 and TRBJ2-7, the CDR3 gives the full variable domain: DSGVTQTPKHLITATGQRVTLRCSPRSGDLSVYWYQQSLDQGLQFLIQYYNGEERAKGNILERFSAQQFPDLHSELNLSSLELGDSALYFCASSLSGTGGGYEQYFGPGTRLTVT.

This clone is a singleton in its sample. At one of its ends the junction is not consistent with the germline gene, which may arise from a read error. This chain links TRBV6-6 with TRBJ2-3; a possible D gene is TRBD1 (7 bases). There are 13 residues in the CDR3. Germline V gives CDR1 MNHNY, CDR2 SVGAGI (reference sequence). The CDR3 coding sequence is TGTGCCAGCTCCCTAGGCGGGACAGTTACGCAGTATTTT. Amino acid sequence: CASSLGGTVTQYF.